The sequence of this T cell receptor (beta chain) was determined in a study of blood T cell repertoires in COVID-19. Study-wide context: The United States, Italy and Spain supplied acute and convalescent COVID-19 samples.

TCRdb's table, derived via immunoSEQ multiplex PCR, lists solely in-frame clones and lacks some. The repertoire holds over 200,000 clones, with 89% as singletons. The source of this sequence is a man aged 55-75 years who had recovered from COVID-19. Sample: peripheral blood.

The CDR3 is CASSLPGQGFEQYF. In nucleotides, the CDR3 is TGTGCCAGCTCACTACCGGGACAGGGCTTCGAGCAGTACTTC. This rearrangement joins TRBV18 to TRBJ2-7; TRBD1 agrees at 9 bases. This CDR3 comprises 14 residues. The germline V gene has CDR1 KGHSH and CDR2 LQKENI. J was trimmed by 6 bases and V by 4 bases; bases with no gene match: 7.